The rows below give T cell receptor beta chains drawn from one sample of a study of T cell responses to AZD1222 COVID-19 vaccine. TCRdb's table, derived via immunoSEQ multiplex PCR, lists solely in-frame clones and lacks some. The table includes roughly 200,000 clones, 94% detected once. The specimen was peripheral blood, collected 28 days after the second dose of the MenACWY control vaccine. All receptors come from an adult who received the MenACWY meningococcal vaccine as a control. Both conserved end residues are trimmed from each CDR3. Clone size is shown for a subset of rows, as once, few, many or a class of expanded clone.

length: 12; V: TRBV7-9; J: TRBJ1-6; size: .; CDR3: ASSIQGGNSPLH
length: 14; V: TRBV27; J: TRBJ1-4; size: .; CDR3: ASSLGPRWSNEKLF
length: 12; V: TRBV3-1/TRBV3-2; J: TRBJ1-3; size: .; CDR3: ASSQQGHGNTIY
length: 14; V: TRBV6-5; J: TRBJ2-7; size: .; CDR3: ASSYVIAGRLGEQY
length: 14; V: TRBV5-1; J: TRBJ1-4; size: .; CDR3: ASSPGVVATNEKLF
length: 13; V: TRBV19; J: TRBJ2-3; size: .; CDR3: ASSMSGGASDTQY
length: 12; V: TRBV9; J: TRBJ1-2; size: .; CDR3: ASSPLDRPDGYT
length: 12; V: TRBV28; J: TRBJ2-3; size: .; CDR3: ASSFRLSGDTQY
length: 14; V: TRBV28; J: TRBJ1-1; size: .; CDR3: ASSRTLGRWEKRAF
length: 11; V: TRBV18; J: TRBJ2-7; size: .; CDR3: ASPRQGPYEQY
length: 12; V: TRBV7-9; J: TRBJ1-2; size: .; CDR3: ASSLAMIDYGYT
length: 13; V: TRBV5-3; J: TRBJ2-7; size: .; CDR3: ARTWVRAGPYEQY
length: 13; V: TRBV28; J: TRBJ2-3; size: .; CDR3: ASSVWDSSTDTQY
length: 10; V: TRBV30; J: TRBJ1-1; size: .; CDR3: ARRGVNTEAF
length: 14; V: TRBV28; J: TRBJ2-6; size: .; CDR3: ASSLVAAPGANVLT
length: 14; V: TRBV5-5; J: TRBJ2-7; size: .; CDR3: ASSLVRTGDLREQY
length: 13; V: TRBV2; J: TRBJ2-1; size: .; CDR3: ASSELVSLSNEQF
length: 13; V: TRBV16; J: TRBJ1-5; size: .; CDR3: ASSQSTTDNQPQH
length: 14; V: TRBV9; J: TRBJ2-7; size: .; CDR3: ASSVDPSGASYEQY
length: 12; V: TRBV4-2; J: TRBJ1-1; size: few; CDR3: ASSHPVFVTEAF
length: 14; V: TRBV7-3; J: TRBJ2-7; size: .; CDR3: ASSARTSGRPYEQY
length: 11; V: TRBV24-1; J: TRBJ1-2; size: .; CDR3: ATSDPTGNGYT
length: 11; V: TRBV6-5; J: TRBJ1-1; size: .; CDR3: ASTGLRNTEAF
length: 14; V: TRBV6-5; J: TRBJ2-7; size: .; CDR3: ASSYGQGIESYEQY
length: 11; V: TRBV27; J: TRBJ1-1; size: .; CDR3: ASYRGVNTEAF
length: 11; V: TRBV30; J: TRBJ1-1; size: .; CDR3: AWSGTGNTEAF
length: 10; V: TRBV7-2; J: TRBJ2-1; size: .; CDR3: ASRNRGIAQF
length: 12; V: TRBV9; J: TRBJ1-6; size: .; CDR3: ASSVGQSGSPLH